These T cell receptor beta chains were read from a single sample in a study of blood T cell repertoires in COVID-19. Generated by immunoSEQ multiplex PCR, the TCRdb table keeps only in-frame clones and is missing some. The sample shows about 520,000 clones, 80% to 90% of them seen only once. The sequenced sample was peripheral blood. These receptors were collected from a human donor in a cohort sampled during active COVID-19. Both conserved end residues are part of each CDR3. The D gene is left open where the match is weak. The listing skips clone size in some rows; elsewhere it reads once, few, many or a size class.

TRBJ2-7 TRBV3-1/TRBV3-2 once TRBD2 CASSLAGGPYEQYF TGTGCCAGCAGCCTAGCGGGAGGGCCTTACGAGCAGTACTTC
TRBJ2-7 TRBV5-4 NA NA CASSLWGGDSYEQYF TGTGCCAGCAGCTTGTGGGGCGGGGACTCGTACGAGCAGTACTTC
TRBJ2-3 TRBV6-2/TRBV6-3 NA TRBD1 CASSFPVPGQYSSTDTQYF TGTGCCAGCAGTTTCCCCGTCCCGGGACAGTACTCTAGCACAGATACGCAGTATTTT
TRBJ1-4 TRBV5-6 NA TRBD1 CASSFHTGTAEKLFF TGTGCCAGCAGCTTCCACACCGGGACAGCCGAAAAACTGTTTTTT
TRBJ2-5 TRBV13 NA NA CASSWQLRAETQYF TGTGCCAGCAGCTGGCAACTCCGAGCGGAGACCCAGTACTTC
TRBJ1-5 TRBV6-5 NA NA CASTEVAGNQPQHF TGTGCCAGCACCGAGGTGGCAGGCAATCAGCCCCAGCATTTT
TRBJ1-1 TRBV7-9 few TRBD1 CASSRGTGGNTEAFF TGTGCCAGCAGCCGGGGGACAGGGGGCAACACTGAAGCTTTCTTT
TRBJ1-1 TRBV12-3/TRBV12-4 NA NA CASGRGNTEAFF TGTGCCAGTGGCAGGGGGAACACTGAAGCTTTCTTT
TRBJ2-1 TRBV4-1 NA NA CASSQDRGARNEQFF TGCGCCAGCAGCCAAGATCGGGGGGCCCGGAATGAGCAGTTCTTC
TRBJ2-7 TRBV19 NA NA CASSPDYGEQYF TGTGCCAGTAGTCCAGACTACGGCGAGCAGTACTTC
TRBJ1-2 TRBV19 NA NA CASSRGTGSYGYTF TGTGCCAGTAGTCGGGGAACCGGGAGCTATGGCTACACCTTC
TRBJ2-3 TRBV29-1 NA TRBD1 CSVGTGRGTQYF TGCAGCGTCGGGACAGGGCGGGGTACGCAGTATTTT
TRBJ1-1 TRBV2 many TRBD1 CASSDIQGAWGRTEAFF TGTGCCAGCAGTGATATACAGGGGGCCTGGGGAAGGACTGAAGCTTTCTTT
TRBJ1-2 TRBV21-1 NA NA CASSKGTPRRGYTF TGTGCCAGCAGCAAAGGTACCCCAAGGAGGGGCTACACCTTC
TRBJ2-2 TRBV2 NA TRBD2 CASTSGITGELFF TGTGCCAGCACTAGCGGGATCACCGGGGAGCTGTTTTTT
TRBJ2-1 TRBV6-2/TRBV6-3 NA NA CASSYASPNEQFF TGTGCCAGCAGTTACGCTAGCCCCAATGAGCAGTTCTTC
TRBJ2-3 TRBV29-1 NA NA CSGSGDTDTQYF TGCAGCGGTTCGGGAGACACAGATACGCAGTATTTT
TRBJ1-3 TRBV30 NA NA CAWSQRGDTIYF TGTGCCTGGAGCCAAAGGGGCGACACCATATATTTT
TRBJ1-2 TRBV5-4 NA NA CASSLGPGGNYGYTF TGTGCCAGCAGCTTGGGGCCGGGGGGAAACTATGGCTACACCTTC
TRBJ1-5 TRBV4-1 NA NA CASSQGTAYSNQPQHF TGCGCCAGCAGCCAAGGGACAGCTTATAGCAATCAGCCCCAGCATTTT
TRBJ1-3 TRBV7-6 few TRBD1 CASSAPSGGSGNTIYF TGTGCCAGCAGCGCCCCGTCAGGGGGATCCGGAAACACCATATATTTT
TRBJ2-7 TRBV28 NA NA CASSLMASGGYEQYF TGTGCCAGCAGTTTAATGGCCAGCGGTGGCTACGAGCAGTACTTC